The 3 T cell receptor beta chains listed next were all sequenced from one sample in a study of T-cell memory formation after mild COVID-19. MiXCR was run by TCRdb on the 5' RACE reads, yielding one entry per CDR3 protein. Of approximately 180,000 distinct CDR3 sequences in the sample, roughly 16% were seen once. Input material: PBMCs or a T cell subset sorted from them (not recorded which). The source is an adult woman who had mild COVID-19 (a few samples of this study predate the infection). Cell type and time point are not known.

CDR3 nucleotides: TGCGCCAGCAGCCGAGGGGGAGTTGATGAAAAACTGTTTTTT. It specifies CASSRGGVDEKLFF. This chain connects TRBV5-1 to TRBJ1-4; perhaps TRBD1 as D (6 bases). Trimming shortened V by 4 bases and J by 6 bases, and 13 bases separated the two germline ends. Germline V CDR1 and CDR2: SGHRS, YFSETQ. The CDR3 covers 14 residues.

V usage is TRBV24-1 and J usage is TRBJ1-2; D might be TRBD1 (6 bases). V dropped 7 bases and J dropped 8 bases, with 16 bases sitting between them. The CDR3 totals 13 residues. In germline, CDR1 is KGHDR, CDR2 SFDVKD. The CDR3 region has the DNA TGTGCCACCAGAGGGGGGAGTGAGACCGGCTACACCTTC. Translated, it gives CATRGGSETGYTF.

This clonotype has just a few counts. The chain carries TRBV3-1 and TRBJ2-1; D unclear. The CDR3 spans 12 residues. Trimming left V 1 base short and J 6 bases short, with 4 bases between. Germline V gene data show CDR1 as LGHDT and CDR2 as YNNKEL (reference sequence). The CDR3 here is CASSQAANEQFF. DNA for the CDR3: TGTGCCAGCAGCCAAGCAGCCAATGAGCAGTTCTTC.